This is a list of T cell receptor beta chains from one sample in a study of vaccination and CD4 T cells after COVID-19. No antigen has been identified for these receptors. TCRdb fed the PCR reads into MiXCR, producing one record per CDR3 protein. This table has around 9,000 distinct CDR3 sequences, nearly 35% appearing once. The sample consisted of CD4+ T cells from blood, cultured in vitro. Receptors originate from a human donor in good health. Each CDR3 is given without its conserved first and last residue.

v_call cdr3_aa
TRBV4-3 ASSTGAGYT
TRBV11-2 ASSLAWLAGEETQY
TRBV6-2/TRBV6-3 ASSYTPGGELF
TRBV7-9 ASSPSMGDSYEQY
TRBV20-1 SAIGTNQETQY
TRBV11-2 ASSLDGVNIQY
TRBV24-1 ATSDYGTSGSTDTQY
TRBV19 ASTRRGDDYGYT
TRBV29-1 SVEEQGPRNYGYT
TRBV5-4 ASSLGQANSPLH
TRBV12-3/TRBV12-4 ASRGWRDQPQH
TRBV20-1 SANAPTGATDTQY
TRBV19 ASSSSLRRVQETQY
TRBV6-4 ASSSLASSTDTQY
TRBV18 ASSPRQGGTGELF
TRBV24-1 ATSEEGTGTSGLY
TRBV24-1 ATSVGVSNQPQH
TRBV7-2 ASSLGREGTDTQY
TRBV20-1 SAPTQGRGEKLF
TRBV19 ASSTLRTEAF
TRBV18 ASSRSRQDHLWTQY
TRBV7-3 ASSPDRGNTTY
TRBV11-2 ASNLFEAGAF
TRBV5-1 ASSFGGTRLSYEQY
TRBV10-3 AISEASGNQETQY
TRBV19 ASSIDRSTDTQY
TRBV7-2 ASAQLVADTQY
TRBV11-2 ASSLTGGGSGEQY
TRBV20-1 SAEGHGVGKTQY
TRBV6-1 ASSDGTHQPQH
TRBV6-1 ASSSGRDYGYT
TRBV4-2 ASSQGHNSYEQY
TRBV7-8 ASSFATGQGGETQY
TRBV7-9 ASSLAELGQGAGYT
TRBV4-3 ASSQVPGQGSFGANVLT
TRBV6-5 ASSYSSRGYSGANVLT
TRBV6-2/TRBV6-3 ASRLAGVRTGELF
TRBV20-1 SARSRNEAF
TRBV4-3 ASSSEGNYGYT
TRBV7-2 ASRLGLAGGTETQY
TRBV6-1 ASSGRDRGFQETQY
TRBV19 ASSSDYQETQY
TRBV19 ASSIKRDPLYGYT
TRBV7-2 ASSFGQGLDTLY
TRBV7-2 ASSRPMSGEETQY
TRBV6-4 ASSEGSSGSTDTQY
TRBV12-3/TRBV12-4 ASSLSGTLPSGELF
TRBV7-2 ASRSTGPQYNEQF
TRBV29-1 SVDPVSGNTIY
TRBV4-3 ASSRKKGGHEQY
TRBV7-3 ASSLSGRGAYGYT
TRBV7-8 ASSSEGPASYNEQF
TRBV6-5 ASSYSTGRLNTEAF